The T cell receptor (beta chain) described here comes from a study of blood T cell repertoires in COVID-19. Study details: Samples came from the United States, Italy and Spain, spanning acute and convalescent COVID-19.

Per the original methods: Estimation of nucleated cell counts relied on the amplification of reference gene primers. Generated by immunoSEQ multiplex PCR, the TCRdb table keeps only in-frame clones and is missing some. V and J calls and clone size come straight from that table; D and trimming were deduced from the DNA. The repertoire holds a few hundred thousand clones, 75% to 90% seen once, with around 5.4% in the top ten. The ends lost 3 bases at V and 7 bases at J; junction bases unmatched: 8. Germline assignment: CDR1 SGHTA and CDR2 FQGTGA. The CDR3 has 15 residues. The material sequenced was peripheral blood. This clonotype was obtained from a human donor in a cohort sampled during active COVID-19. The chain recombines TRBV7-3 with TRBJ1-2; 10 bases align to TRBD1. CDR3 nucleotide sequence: TGTGCCAGCAGCTTCTTCCGGGACAGGGGAAGTGGCTACACCTTC. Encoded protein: CASSFFRDRGSGYTF.